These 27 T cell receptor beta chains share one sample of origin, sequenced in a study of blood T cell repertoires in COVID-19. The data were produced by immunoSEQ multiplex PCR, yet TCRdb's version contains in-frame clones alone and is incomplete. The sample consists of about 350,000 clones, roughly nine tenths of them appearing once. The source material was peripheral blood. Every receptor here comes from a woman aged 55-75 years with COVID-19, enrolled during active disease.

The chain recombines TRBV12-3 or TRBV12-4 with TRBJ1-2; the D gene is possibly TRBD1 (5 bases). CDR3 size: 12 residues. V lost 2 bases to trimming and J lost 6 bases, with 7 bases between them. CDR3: CASSLIGDGYTF. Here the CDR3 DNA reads TGTGCCAGCAGTTTAATAGGGGATGGCTACACCTTC.

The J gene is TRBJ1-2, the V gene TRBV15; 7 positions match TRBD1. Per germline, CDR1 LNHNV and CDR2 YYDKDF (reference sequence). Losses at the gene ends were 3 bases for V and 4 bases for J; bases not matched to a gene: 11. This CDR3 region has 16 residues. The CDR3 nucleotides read TGTGCCACCAGCAGTGTAGGGGGCGCATGGGGCTATGGCTACACCTTC. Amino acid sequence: CATSSVGGAWGYGYTF.

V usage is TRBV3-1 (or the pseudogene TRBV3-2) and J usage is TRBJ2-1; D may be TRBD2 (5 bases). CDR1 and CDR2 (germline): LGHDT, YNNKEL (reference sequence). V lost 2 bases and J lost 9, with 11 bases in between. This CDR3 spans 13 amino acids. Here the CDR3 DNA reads TGTGCCAGCAGCCAAAGCCTGAGCGGTGAGCAGTTCTTC. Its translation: CASSQSLSGEQFF.

The CDR3 nucleotides read TGTGCCAGCAGCTTGAAGGACAGGGGATTTTCTGGTAATCAGCCCCAGCATTTT. Its protein product is CASSLKDRGFSGNQPQHF. The V gene is TRBV7-8, the J gene TRBJ1-5, with 9 bases lining up with TRBD1. CDR1 is SGHVS, CDR2 FQNEAQ, per germline. The CDR3 covers 18 residues. V shed 3 bases, J shed 4 bases, and the junction held 13 bases outside the gene matches. The full variable domain, rest sourced from reference TRBV7-8 and TRBJ1-5, is GAGVSQSPRYKVAKRGQDVALRCDPISGHVSLFWYQQALGQGPEFLTYFQNEAQLDKSGLPSDRFFAERPEGSVSTLKIQRTQQEDSAVYLCASSLKDRGFSGNQPQHFGDGTRLSIL.

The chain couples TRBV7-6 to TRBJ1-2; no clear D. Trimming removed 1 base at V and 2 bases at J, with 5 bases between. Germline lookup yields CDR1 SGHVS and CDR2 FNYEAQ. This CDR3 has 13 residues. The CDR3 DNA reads TGTGCCAGCAGCTTAGAAGCAAACTATGGCTACACCTTC. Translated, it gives CASSLEANYGYTF.

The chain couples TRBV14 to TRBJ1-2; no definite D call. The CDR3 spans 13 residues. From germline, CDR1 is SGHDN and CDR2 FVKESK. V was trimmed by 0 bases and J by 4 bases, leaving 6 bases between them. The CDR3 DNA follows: TGTGCCAGCAGCCAAGATAAGCTCTATGGCTACACCTTC. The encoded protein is CASSQDKLYGYTF.

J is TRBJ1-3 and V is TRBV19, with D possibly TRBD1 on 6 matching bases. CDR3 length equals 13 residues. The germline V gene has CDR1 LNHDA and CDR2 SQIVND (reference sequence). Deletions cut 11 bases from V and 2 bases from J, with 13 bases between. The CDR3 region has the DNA TGTGCCGTAACGACAGGAACTGGAAACACCATATATTTT. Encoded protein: CAVTTGTGNTIYF. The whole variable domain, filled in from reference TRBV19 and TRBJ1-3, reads DGGITQSPKYLFRKEGQNVTLSCEQNLNHDAMYWYRQDPGQGLRLIYYSQIVNDFQKGDIAEGYSVSREKKESFPLTVTSAQKNPTAFYLCAVTTGTGNTIYFGEGSWLTVV.

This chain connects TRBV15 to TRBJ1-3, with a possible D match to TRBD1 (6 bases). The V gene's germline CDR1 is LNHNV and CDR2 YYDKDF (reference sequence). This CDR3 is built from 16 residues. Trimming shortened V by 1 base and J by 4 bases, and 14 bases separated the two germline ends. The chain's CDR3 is CATSRGQQGTGNTIYF. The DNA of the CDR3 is TGTGCCACCAGCAGAGGACAACAGGGTACGGGAAACACCATATATTTT. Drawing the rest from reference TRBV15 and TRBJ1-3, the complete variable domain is DAMVIQNPRYQVTQFGKPVTLSCSQTLNHNVMYWYQQKSSQAPKLLFHYYDKDFNNEADTPDNFQSRRPNTSFCFLDIRSPGLGDTAMYLCATSRGQQGTGNTIYFGEGSWLTVV.

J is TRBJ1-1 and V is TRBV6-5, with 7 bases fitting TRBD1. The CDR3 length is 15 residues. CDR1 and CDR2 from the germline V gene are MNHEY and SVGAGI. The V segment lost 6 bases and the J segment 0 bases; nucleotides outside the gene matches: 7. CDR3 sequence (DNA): TGTGCCAGCAGCGTGACAGGGAGAATGAACACTGAAGCTTTCTTT. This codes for CASSVTGRMNTEAFF.

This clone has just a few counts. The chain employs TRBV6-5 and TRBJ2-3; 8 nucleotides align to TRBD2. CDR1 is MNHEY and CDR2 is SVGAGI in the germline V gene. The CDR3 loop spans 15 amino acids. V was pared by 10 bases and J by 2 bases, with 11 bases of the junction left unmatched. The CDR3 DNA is TGTGCCACCGGGAGGGGCGTAGGAACCACAGATACGCAGTATTTT. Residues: CATGRGVGTTDTQYF.

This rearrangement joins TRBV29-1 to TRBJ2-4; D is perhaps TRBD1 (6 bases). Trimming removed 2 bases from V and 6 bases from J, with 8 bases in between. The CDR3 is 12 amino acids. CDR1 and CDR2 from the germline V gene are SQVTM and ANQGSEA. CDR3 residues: CSVESGANIQYF. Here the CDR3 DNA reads TGCAGCGTTGAATCAGGGGCAAACATTCAGTACTTC.

The CDR3 is CASSLLPWRGRLNNQPQHF. For the CDR3, the DNA is TGCGCCAGCAGCCTCTTACCCTGGAGGGGGCGCTTGAACAATCAGCCCCAGCATTTT. The J gene is TRBJ1-5, the V gene TRBV10-1; 7 positions match TRBD1. Germline V gene data show CDR1 as WNHNN and CDR2 as SYGVQD (reference sequence). CDR3 length: 19 amino acids. Trimming at V came to 6 bases and at J to 3 bases, leaving 20 bases not matched to a gene.

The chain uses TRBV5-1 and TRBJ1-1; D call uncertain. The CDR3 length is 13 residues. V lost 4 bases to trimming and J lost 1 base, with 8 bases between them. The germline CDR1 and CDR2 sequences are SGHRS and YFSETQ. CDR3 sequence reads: CASSNDKNTEAFF. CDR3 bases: TGCGCCAGCAGCAACGACAAGAACACTGAAGCTTTCTTT.

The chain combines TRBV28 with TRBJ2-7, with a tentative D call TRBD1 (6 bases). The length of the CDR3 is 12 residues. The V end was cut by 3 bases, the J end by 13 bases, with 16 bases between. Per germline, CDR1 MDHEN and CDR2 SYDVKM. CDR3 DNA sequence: TGTGCCAGCAGTTTCTCCTACAGGGTTCGTTACTTC. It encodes CASSFSYRVRYF.

The CDR3 is CASSQVPGSYGYTF. The CDR3 DNA sequence: TGTGCCAGCAGCCAAGTCCCGGGTAGCTATGGCTACACCTTC. The genes are TRBV4-2 and TRBJ1-2, with D unresolved. The V gene's germline CDR1 is LGHNA and CDR2 YNFKEQ. The CDR3 sequence is 14 residues long. V lost 1 base, J lost 4 bases, and 10 bases lay in between.

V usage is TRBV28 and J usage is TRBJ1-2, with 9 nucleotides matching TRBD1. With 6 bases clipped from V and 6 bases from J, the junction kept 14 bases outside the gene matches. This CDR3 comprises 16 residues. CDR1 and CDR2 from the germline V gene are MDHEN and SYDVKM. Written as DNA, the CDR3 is TGTGCCAGCAGGACTACCGGGACAGGGAGTCGTAATGGCTACACCTTC. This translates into CASRTTGTGSRNGYTF.

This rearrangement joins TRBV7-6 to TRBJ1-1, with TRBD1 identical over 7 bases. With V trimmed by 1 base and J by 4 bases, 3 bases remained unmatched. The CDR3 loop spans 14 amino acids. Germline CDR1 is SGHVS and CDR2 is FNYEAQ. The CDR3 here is CASSLEQGSTEAFF. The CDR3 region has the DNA TGTGCCAGCAGCTTAGAACAGGGGAGCACTGAAGCTTTCTTT.

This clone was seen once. CDR3 bases: TGTGCCAGCAGCTTGTACCTCCCAGGGGGAAATACTAGAAACACCATATATTTT. Protein: CASSLYLPGGNTRNTIYF. The chain has TRBV5-4 and TRBJ1-3, with 7 bases that match TRBD1. The CDR3 has 18 amino acids. The germline gives CDR1 SGHNT, CDR2 YYREEE (reference sequence). The V gene end was trimmed by 1 base and the J gene end by 5 bases; junction bases not matched to a gene: 15.

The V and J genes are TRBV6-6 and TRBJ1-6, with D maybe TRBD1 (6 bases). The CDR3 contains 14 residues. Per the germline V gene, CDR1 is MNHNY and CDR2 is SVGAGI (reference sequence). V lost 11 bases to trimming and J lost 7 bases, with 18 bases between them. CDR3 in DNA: TGTGCCTCCCTGCCTGGGGGGGCGAATTCACCCCTCCACTTT. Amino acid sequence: CASLPGGANSPLHF.

CDR3 bases: TGTGCCAGCAGCTTACCGGGGAGTGTGGGCTACACCTTC. It is translated as CASSLPGSVGYTF. The chain is built from TRBV13 and TRBJ1-2; D not resolved. CDR3 size: 13 residues. CDR1 and CDR2 from the germline V gene are PRHDT and FYEKMQ (reference sequence). Trimming took off 2 bases at V and 8 bases at J, with 12 bases between the two ends.

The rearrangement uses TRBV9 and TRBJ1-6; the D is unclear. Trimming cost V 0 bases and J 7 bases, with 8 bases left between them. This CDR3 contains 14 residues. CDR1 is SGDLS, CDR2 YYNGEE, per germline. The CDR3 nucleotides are TGTGCCAGCAGCGTAGACGCAGAAAATTCACCCCTCCACTTT. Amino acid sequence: CASSVDAENSPLHF.

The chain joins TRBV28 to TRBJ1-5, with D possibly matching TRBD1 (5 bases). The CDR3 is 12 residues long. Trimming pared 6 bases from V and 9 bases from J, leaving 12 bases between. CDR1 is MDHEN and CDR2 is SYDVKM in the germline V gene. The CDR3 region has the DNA TGTGCCAGCAGCGCAGCGGGGGGGCCCCAGCATTTT. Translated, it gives CASSAAGGPQHF.

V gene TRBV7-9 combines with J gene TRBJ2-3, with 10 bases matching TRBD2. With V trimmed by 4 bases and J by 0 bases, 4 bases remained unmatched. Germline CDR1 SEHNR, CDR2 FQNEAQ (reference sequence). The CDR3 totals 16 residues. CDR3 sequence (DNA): TGTGCCAGCAGCTCCCGGACTAGCGGAAGCACAGATACGCAGTATTTT. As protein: CASSSRTSGSTDTQYF.

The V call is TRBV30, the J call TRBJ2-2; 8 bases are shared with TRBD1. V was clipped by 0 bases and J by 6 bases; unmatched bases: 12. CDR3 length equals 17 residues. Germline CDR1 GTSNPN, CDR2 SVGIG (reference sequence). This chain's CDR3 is CAWSVGGGRGRPGELFF. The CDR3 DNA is TGTGCCTGGAGTGTAGGGGGAGGCAGGGGGCGCCCCGGGGAGCTGTTTTTT. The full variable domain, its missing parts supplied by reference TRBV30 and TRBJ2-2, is SQTIHQWPATLVQPVGSPLSLECTVEGTSNPNLYWYRQAAGRGLQLLFYSVGIGQISSEVPQNLSASRPQDRQFILSSKKLLLSDSGFYLCAWSVGGGRGRPGELFFGEGSRLTVL.

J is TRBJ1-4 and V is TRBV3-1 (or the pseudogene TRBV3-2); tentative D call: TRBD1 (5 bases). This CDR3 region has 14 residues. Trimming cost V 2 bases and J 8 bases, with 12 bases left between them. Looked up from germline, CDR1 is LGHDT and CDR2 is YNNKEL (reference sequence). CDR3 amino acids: CASSQQGSEEKLFF. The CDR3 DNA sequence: TGTGCCAGCAGCCAACAGGGTTCGGAGGAAAAACTGTTTTTT.

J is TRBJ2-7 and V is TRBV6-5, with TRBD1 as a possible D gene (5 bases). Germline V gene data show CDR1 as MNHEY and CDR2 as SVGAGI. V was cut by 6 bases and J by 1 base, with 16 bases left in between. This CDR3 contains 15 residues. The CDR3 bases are TGTGCCAGCAGCGGTCGAGGAACAGGATCCTACGAGCAGTACTTC. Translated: CASSGRGTGSYEQYF.

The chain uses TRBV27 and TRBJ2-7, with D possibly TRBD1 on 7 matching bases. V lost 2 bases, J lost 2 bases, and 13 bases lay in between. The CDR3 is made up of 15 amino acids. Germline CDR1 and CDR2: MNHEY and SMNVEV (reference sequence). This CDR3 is CASSLRAGGPYEQYF. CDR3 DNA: TGTGCCAGCAGTTTAAGGGCAGGGGGGCCCTACGAGCAGTACTTC.